The rows below give T cell receptor beta chains drawn from one sample of a study of pediatric ulcerative colitis. Generated by immunoSEQ multiplex PCR, the TCRdb table keeps only in-frame clones and is missing some. The table records approximately 14,000 clones, 90% of them present only once. The specimen was blood. The receptor source for this set is a boy younger than 18 with moderate ulcerative colitis. CDR3s include the opening cysteine and the closing phenylalanine or tryptophan. Fields, in order: clone size, V gene, D gene, J gene, CDR3 DNA, CDR3 protein. The D gene is left open where the match is weak. Clone size appears in some rows only: once, few, many, or a class for an expanded clone.

>once|TRBV19|TRBD1|TRBJ1-2
TGTGCCAGTAGTAATCCGGACAGGGTGAACTATGGCTACACCTTC
CASSNPDRVNYGYTF
>few|TRBV4-1|TRBD1|TRBJ1-4
TGCGCCAGCAGCCAAGCTAGGGACAGTCTACGAGGGGAACTGTTTTTT
CASSQARDSLRGELFF
>NA|TRBV18|TRBD1|TRBJ2-7
TGTGCCAGCTCACCTCGGACAGGGGGGGACGAGCAGTACTTC
CASSPRTGGDEQYF
>NA|TRBV27|NA|TRBJ1-1
TGTGCCAGCAGTTTTACAGGGCCAGCGGGCACTGAAGCTTTCTTT
CASSFTGPAGTEAFF
>NA|TRBV27|NA|TRBJ2-7
TGTGCCAGCAGTCAACAGGAGGGGGGCTACGAGCAGTACTTC
CASSQQEGGYEQYF
>NA|TRBV5-4|TRBD1|TRBJ1-1
TGTGCCAGCAGCTGGGTGGGACAGGGTAACACTGAAGCTTTCTTT
CASSWVGQGNTEAFF
>once|TRBV18|TRBD1|TRBJ2-7
TGTGCCAGCTCAGCTGGACAGGGGAGCTCCTACGAGCAGTACTTC
CASSAGQGSSYEQYF
>NA|TRBV30|TRBD2|TRBJ2-1
TGTGCCTCCCCGACTAGCGGGAGTCACAGCTCCTACAATGAGCAGTTCTTC
CASPTSGSHSSYNEQFF
>once|TRBV18|TRBD1|TRBJ1-3
TGTGCCAGCTCACCAATGACAGGGGATTTGTCTGGAAACACCATATATTTT
CASSPMTGDLSGNTIYF
>NA|TRBV7-3|TRBD1|TRBJ2-2
TGTGCCAGCAGCTTGGCCACAGGGGTAGGCACCGGGGAGCTGTTTTTT
CASSLATGVGTGELFF
>NA|TRBV21-1|NA|TRBJ2-6
TGTGCCAGCAGCAAATCCACAGGGTACGTCGACTCTGGGGCCAACGTCCTGACTTTC
CASSKSTGYVDSGANVLTF
>NA|TRBV5-6|NA|TRBJ2-3
TGTGCCAGCAGCTTTTCCGCGGGGGATACGCAGTATTTT
CASSFSAGDTQYF
>NA|TRBV6-1|NA|TRBJ2-7
TGTGCCAGCAGTGAGAGATTTGAGGGTTTTACCTACGAGCAGTACTTC
CASSERFEGFTYEQYF
>NA|TRBV5-5|NA|TRBJ2-7
TGTGCCAGCAGCTTGGAAGTTAGCGCCTTGAGCGGCGAGCAGTACTTC
CASSLEVSALSGEQYF
>once|TRBV7-6|TRBD1|TRBJ2-1
TGTGCCAGCAGCTTACAGGGGGCTGGCAATGAGCAGTTCTTC
CASSLQGAGNEQFF
>NA|TRBV28|NA|TRBJ1-1
TGTGCCAGCAGTCACGACCCGGTGGGAGCTTTCTTT
CASSHDPVGAFF
>NA|TRBV7-9|NA|TRBJ2-7
TGTGCCAGCAGCTTACGCTACGAGCAGTACTTC
CASSLRYEQYF
>NA|TRBV28|TRBD1|TRBJ1-6
TGTGCCAGCAGTCCGATACAGGGGGCGAAGCTCTCCTATAATTCACCCCTCCACTTT
CASSPIQGAKLSYNSPLHF
>NA|TRBV27|TRBD2|TRBJ2-1
TGTGCCAGCAGTTTCCTGGGACTAGCGGGAGAGGCGCTCTTC
CASSFLGLAGEALF
>NA|TRBV7-2|NA|TRBJ1-2
TGTGCCAGCAGCTTAGCGACGACAGCTTATGGCTACACCTTC
CASSLATTAYGYTF
>NA|TRBV9|TRBD2|TRBJ2-2
TGTGCCAGCAGCGTAGCTGCGGGGGAAAACACCGGGGAGCTGTTTTTT
CASSVAAGENTGELFF
>NA|TRBV5-5|NA|TRBJ2-3
TGTGCCAGCAGCTTCTGGAATACGCAGTATTTT
CASSFWNTQYF
>NA|TRBV19|NA|TRBJ2-5
TGTGCCAGTAGTATAGGGACGGGGCTAGAGGGGACCCAGTACTTC
CASSIGTGLEGTQYF
>NA|TRBV27|TRBD2|TRBJ2-3
TGTGCCAGCAGGAAAGCGGGGAGGGCAGATACGCAGTATTTT
CASRKAGRADTQYF
>NA|TRBV29-1|TRBD1|TRBJ2-1
TGCAGCGTTGAAAACAGGGGGCAAGGCAATGAGCAGTTCTTC
CSVENRGQGNEQFF
>NA|TRBV6-5|NA|TRBJ2-7
TGTGCCAGCAGTTACTTGAGGGCGGAGGAGCAGTACTTC
CASSYLRAEEQYF
>once|TRBV7-9|NA|TRBJ1-6
TGTGCCAGCAGCTTACGTGGTCAGGGAGAATCACCCCTCCACTTT
CASSLRGQGESPLHF
>NA|TRBV4-1|NA|TRBJ2-7
TGCGCCAGCAGCCAAGATCTTAGGCCCTCGCCCCTCTACGAGCAGTACTTC
CASSQDLRPSPLYEQYF
>NA|TRBV6-5|NA|TRBJ2-7
TGTGCCAGCAGTTCATACCTATCGCACGAGCAGTACTTC
CASSSYLSHEQYF